This T cell receptor (beta chain) was obtained from a study of T cells in tumors after PD-1 blockade. Using immunoSEQ multiplex PCR, the repertoire was profiled, and TCRdb retains in-frame clones only, with some absent. The sample records roughly 20,000 clones, over 75% being singletons. The V gene lost 0 bases and the J gene lost 8 bases, with 10 bases spanning the gap. The CDR3 is made up of 13 amino acids. Germline CDR1 is KGHSH and CDR2 is LQKENI. The TCR sequence derives from a human donor with advanced basal cell or squamous cell carcinoma (not recorded which). Sequences were derived from PBMCs, sampled after anti-PD-1 therapy. This chain connects TRBV18 to TRBJ1-1; no definite D call. The CDR3 protein is CASSPPWGFEAFF. In DNA form, the CDR3 reads TGTGCCAGCTCACCACCGTGGGGATTCGAAGCTTTCTTT.